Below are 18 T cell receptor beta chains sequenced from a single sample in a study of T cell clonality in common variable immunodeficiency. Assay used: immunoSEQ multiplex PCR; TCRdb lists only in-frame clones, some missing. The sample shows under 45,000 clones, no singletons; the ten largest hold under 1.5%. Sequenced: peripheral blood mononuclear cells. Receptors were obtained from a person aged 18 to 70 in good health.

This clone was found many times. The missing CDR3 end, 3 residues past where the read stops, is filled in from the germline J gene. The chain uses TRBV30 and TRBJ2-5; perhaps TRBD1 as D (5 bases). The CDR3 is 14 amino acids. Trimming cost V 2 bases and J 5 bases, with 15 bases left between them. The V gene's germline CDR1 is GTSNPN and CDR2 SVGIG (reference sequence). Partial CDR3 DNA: TGTGCCTGGAGTCACACAGCGTGGGGCGAGACC. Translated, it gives CAWSHTAWGET. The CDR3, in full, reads CAWSHTAWGETQYF.

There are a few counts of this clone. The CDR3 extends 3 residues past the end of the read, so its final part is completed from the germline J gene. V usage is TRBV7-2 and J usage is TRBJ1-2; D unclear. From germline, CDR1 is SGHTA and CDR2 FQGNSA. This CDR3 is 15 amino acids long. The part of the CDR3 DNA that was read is TGTGCCAGCAGCTTAGGGTCTAGCGGGTCCTACGAC. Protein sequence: CASSLGSSGSYD. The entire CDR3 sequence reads CASSLGSSGSYDYTF.

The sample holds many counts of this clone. The CDR3 sequence is CASSEARGQGFNEQYF. The sequenced CDR3 bases are TGTGCCAGCAGTGAAGCCCGCGGACAGGGTTTCAACGAG. The V call is TRBV2, the J call TRBJ2-7; TRBD1 agrees at 8 bases. The missing CDR3 end, 3 residues past where the read stops, is filled in from the germline J gene. V lost 0 bases to trimming and J lost 5 bases; unmatched junction nucleotides: 9. Germline V gives CDR1 SNHLY, CDR2 FYNNEI. The CDR3 loop spans 16 amino acids.

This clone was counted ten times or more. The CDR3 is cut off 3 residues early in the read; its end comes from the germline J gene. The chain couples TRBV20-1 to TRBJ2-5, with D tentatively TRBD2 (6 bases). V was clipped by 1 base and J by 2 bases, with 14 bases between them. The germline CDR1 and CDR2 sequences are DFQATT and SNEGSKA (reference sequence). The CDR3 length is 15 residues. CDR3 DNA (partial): TGCAGTGCTAGAGCCCAGGCGGGGTGGCAAGAGACC. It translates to CSARAQAGWQET. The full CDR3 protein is CSARAQAGWQETQYF.

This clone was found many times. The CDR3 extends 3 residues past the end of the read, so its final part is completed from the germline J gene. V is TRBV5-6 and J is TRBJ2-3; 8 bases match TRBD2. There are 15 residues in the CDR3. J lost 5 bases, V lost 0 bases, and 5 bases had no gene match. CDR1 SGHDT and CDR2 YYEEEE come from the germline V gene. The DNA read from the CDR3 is TGTGCCAGCAGCTTGGGGGCGGGAGGAAGAGATACG. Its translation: CASSLGAGGRDT. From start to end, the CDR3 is CASSLGAGGRDTQYF. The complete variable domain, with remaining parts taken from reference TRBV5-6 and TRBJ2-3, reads DAGVTQSPTHLIKTRGQQVTLRCSPKSGHDTVSWYQQALGQGPQFIFQYYEEEERQRGNFPDRFSGHQFPNYSSELNVNALLLGDSALYLCASSLGAGGRDTQYFGPGTRLTVL.

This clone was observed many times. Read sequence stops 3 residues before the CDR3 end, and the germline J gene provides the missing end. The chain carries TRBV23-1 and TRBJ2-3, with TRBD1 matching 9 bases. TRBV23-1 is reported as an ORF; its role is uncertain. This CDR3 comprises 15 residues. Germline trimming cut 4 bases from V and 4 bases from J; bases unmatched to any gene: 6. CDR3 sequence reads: CASSLRTGAPDTQYF. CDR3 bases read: TGCGCCAGCAGTCTCAGGACAGGGGCACCAGATACG.

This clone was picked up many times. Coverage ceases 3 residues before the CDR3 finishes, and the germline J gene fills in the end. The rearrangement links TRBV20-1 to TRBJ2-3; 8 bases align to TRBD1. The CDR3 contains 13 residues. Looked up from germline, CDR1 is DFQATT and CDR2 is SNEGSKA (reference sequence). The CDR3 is CSATGTGRETQYF. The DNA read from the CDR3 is TGCAGTGCAACCGGGACAGGTCGAGAGACG.

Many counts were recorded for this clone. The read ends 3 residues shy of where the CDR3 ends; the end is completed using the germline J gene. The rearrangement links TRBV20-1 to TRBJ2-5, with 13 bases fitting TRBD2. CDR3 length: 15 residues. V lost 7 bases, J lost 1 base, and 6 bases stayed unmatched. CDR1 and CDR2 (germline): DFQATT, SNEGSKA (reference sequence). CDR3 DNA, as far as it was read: TGCAGTGGAAACGGACTAGCGGGAGCCCAAGAGACC. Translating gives CSGNGLAGAQET. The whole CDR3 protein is CSGNGLAGAQETQYF.

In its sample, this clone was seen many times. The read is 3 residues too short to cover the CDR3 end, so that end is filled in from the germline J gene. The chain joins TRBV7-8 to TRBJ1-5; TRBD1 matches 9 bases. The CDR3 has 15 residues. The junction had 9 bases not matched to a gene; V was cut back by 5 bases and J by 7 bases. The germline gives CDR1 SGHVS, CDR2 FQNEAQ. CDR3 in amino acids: CASSGRDRDIQPQHF. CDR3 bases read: TGTGCCAGCAGCGGCCGGGACAGGGATATCCAGCCC.

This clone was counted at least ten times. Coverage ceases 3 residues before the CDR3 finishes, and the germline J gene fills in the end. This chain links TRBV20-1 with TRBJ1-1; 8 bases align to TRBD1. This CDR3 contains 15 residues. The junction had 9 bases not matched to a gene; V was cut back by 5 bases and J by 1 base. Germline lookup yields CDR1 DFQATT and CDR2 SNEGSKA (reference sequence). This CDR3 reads CSAAGQGGANTEAFF. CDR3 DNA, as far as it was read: TGCAGTGCTGCAGGACAGGGTGGAGCGAACACTGAA.

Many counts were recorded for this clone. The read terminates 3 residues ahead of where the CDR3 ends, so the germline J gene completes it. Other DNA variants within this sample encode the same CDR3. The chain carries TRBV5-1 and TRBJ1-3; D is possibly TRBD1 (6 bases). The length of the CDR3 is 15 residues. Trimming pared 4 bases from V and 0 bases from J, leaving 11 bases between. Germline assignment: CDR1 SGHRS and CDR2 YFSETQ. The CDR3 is CASSATGSSGNTIYF. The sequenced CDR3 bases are TGCGCCAGCAGCGCTACAGGGAGCTCTGGAAACACC.

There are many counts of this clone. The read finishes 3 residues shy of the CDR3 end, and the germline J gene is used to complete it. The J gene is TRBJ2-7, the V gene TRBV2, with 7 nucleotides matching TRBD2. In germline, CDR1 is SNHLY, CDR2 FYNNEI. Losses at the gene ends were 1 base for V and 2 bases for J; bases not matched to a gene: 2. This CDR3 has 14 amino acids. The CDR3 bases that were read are TGTGCCAGCAGTGAAGAGCGGGGCGCCTACGAG. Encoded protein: CASSEERGAYE. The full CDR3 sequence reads CASSEERGAYEQYF.

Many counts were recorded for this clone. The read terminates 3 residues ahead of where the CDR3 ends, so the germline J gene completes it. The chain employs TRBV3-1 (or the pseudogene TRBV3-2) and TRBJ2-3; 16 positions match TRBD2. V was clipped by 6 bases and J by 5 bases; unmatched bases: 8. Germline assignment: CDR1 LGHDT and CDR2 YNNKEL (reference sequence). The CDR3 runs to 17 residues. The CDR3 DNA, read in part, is TGTGCCAGCAGACCCGGGACTAGCGGGAGGGCCAGAGATACG. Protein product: CASRPGTSGRARDT. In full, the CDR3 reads CASRPGTSGRARDTQYF.

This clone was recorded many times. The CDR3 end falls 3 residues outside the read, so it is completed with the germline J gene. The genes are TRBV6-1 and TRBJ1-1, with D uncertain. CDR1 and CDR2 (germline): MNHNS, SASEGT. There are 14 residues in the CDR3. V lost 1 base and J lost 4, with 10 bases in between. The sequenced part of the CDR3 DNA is TGTGCCAGCAGTGAAGGGGCTAAGGGCACTGAA. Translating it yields CASSEGAKGTE. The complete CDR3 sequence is CASSEGAKGTEAFF.

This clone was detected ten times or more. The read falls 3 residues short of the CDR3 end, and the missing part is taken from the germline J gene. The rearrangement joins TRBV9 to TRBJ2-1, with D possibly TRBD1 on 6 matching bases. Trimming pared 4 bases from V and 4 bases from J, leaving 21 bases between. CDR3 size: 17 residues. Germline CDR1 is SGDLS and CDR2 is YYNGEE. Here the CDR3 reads CASSPRGSGDPYNEQFF. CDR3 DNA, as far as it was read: TGTGCCAGCAGCCCGAGGGGGAGCGGAGATCCTTACAATGAG.

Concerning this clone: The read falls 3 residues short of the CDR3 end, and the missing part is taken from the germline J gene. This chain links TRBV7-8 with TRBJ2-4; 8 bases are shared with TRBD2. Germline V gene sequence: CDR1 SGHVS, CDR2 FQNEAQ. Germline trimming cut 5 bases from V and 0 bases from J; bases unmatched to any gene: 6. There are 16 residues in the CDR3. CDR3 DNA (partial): TGTGCCAGCAGCGCACTAGCGGAACTAGCCAAAAACATT. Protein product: CASSALAELAKNI. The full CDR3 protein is CASSALAELAKNIQYF.

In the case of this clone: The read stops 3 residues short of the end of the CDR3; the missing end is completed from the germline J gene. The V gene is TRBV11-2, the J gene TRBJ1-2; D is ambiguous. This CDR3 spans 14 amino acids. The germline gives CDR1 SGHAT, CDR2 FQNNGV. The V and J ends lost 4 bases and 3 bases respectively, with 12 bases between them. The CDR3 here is CASSSQNRYYGYTF. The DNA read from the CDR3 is TGTGCCAGCAGCTCCCAAAACAGATACTATGGC.

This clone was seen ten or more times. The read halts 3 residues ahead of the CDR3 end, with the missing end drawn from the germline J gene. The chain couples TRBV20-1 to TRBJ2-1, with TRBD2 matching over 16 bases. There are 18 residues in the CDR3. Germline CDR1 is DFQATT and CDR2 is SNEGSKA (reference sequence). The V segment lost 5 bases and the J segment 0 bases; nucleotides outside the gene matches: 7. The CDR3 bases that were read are TGCAGTGCTCAGGGGACTAGCGGGAGGGAGAGCTCCTACAATGAG. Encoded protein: CSAQGTSGRESSYNE. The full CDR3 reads CSAQGTSGRESSYNEQFF.